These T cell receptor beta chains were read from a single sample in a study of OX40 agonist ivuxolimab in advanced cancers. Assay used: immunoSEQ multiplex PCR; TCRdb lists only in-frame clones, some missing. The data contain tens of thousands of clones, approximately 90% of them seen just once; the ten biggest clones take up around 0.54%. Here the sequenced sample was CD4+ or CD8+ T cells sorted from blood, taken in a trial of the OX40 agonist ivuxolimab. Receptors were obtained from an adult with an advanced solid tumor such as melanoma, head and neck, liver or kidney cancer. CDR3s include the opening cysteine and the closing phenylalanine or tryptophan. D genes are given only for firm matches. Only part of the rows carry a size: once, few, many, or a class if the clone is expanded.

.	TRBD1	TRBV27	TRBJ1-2	CASSLTSRDSYGYTF	TGTGCCAGCAGTTTAACCAGCCGGGACAGCTATGGCTACACCTTC
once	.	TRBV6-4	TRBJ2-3	CASAVSGFTDTQYF	TGTGCCAGCGCCGTGTCGGGGTTCACAGATACGCAGTATTTT
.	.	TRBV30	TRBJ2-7	CACSRRSYEQYF	TGTGCCTGCAGTCGCCGGAGTTACGAGCAGTACTTC
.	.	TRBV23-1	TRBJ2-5	CASSPRHGIETQYF	TGCGCCAGCAGTCCCCGCCACGGTATAGAGACCCAGTACTTC
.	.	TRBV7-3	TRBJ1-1	CASSLDPGQTEAFF	TGTGCCAGCAGCTTAGATCCGGGGCAGACTGAAGCTTTCTTT
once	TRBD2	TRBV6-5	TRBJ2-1	CASSPGGVYNEQFF	TGTGCCAGCAGTCCGGGGGGGGTCTACAATGAGCAGTTCTTC
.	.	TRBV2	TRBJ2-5	CASSVRQETQYF	TGTGCCAGCAGTGTTCGCCAAGAGACCCAGTACTTC
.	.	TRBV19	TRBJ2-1	CASSMAGPTSGDYNEQFF	TGTGCCAGTAGTATGGCGGGGCCGACCTCCGGGGACTACAATGAGCAGTTCTTC
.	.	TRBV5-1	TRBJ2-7	CASSLGTANFYEQYF	TGCGCCAGCAGCTTGGGTACAGCCAATTTCTACGAGCAGTACTTC
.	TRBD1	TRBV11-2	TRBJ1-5	CASSFHSGQGGQPQHF	TGTGCCAGCAGCTTCCACTCTGGACAGGGAGGTCAGCCCCAGCATTTT
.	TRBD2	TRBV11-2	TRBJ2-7	CASSWQGGMIYEQYF	TGTGCCAGCAGCTGGCAGGGAGGGATGATCTACGAGCAGTACTTC
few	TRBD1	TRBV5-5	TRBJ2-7	CASSLGQGASYEQYF	TGTGCCAGCAGCTTGGGACAGGGCGCCTCCTACGAGCAGTACTTC
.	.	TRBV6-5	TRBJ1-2	CASSNRGREGYTF	TGTGCCAGCAGTAATCGGGGGCGGGAAGGCTACACCTTC
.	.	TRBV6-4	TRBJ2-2	CASSEGYNTGELFF	TGTGCCAGCAGTGAGGGGTATAACACCGGGGAGCTGTTTTTT
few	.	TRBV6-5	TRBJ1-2	CASSYSTSSNYGYTF	TGTGCCAGCAGTTACTCGACCAGTTCTAACTATGGCTACACCTTC
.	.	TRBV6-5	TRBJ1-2	CASSLQPTQGGYTF	TGTGCCAGCAGCCTCCAACCTACCCAGGGTGGCTACACCTTC
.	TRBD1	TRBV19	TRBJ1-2	CASRHRTGIYGYTF	TGTGCCAGTAGGCACCGGACAGGCATCTATGGCTACACCTTC
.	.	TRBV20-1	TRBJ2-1	CSARDIPQQFF	TGCAGTGCTAGAGATATTCCCCAGCAGTTCTTC
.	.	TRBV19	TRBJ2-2	CASRPAGSNGELFF	TGTGCCAGTAGGCCGGCGGGATCGAACGGGGAGCTGTTTTTT
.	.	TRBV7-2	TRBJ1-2	CASSGAGGYTF	TGTGCCAGCAGCGGCGCAGGGGGCTACACCTTC
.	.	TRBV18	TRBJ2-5	CASSGGPETQYF	TGTGCCAGCTCGGGCGGCCCGGAGACCCAGTACTTC
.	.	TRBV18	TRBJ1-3	CASSPFAGSQHFGNTIYF	TGTGCCAGCTCACCTTTCGCTGGGAGTCAACATTTTGGAAACACCATATATTTT
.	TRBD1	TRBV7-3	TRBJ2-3	CASSLSGTETDTQYF	TGTGCCAGCAGCTTATCGGGGACAGAGACAGATACGCAGTATTTT
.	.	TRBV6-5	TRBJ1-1	CASSEMADNTEAFF	TGTGCCAGCAGTGAAATGGCAGATAACACTGAAGCTTTCTTT
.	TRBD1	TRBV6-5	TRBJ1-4	CASSGDSPKLFF	TGTGCCAGCAGCGGGGACAGTCCAAAACTGTTTTTT
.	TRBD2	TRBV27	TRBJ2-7	CASSLLSGRGAPYEQYF	TGTGCCAGCAGTTTATTATCCGGGCGGGGGGCCCCCTACGAGCAGTACTTC
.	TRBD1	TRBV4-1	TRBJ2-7	CASSQDDRGGEQYF	TGCGCCAGCAGCCAAGATGACAGGGGAGGCGAGCAGTACTTC
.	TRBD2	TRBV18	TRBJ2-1	CASSPIGLEGNEQFF	TGTGCCAGCTCACCAATAGGACTAGAGGGGAATGAGCAGTTCTTC
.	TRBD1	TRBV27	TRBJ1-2	CASSSLQGANYGYTF	TGTGCCAGCAGTTCTCTACAGGGGGCGAACTATGGCTACACCTTC
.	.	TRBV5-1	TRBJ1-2	CASKTQEGRYGYTF	TGCGCCAGCAAAACCCAGGAAGGCCGCTATGGCTACACCTTC
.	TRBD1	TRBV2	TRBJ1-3	CATAGQGSFSGNTIYF	TGTGCCACCGCGGGACAGGGGAGTTTCTCTGGAAACACCATATATTTT
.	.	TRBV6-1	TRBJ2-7	CASSASAAEQYF	TGTGCCAGCAGCGCCTCGGCAGCCGAGCAGTACTTC
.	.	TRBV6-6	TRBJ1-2	CASSYGRGLGYTF	TGTGCCAGCAGTTACGGGAGGGGCCTGGGCTACACCTTC
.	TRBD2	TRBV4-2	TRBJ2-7	CASSQKPSGGYEQYF	TGTGCCAGCAGCCAGAAACCTAGCGGAGGCTACGAGCAGTACTTC
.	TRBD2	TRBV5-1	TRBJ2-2	CASSSAGGITGELFF	TGCGCCAGCAGCTCAGCGGGGGGGATCACCGGGGAGCTGTTTTTT
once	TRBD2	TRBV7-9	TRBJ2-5	CASSFGLASQETQYF	TGTGCCAGCAGCTTTGGACTAGCAAGCCAAGAGACCCAGTACTTC
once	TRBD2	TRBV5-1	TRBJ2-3	CASSSLAGGSTDTQYF	TGCGCCAGCAGCTCGCTAGCGGGAGGGAGCACAGATACGCAGTATTTT
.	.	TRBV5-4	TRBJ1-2	CASSPLTNYGYTF	TGTGCCAGCAGCCCGCTTACTAACTATGGCTACACCTTC
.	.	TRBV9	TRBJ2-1	CASSVRGSLSYNEQFF	TGTGCCAGCAGCGTACGGGGCTCCCTCTCCTACAATGAGCAGTTCTTC
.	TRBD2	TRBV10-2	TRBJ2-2	CASSVLAGGPLRTGELFF	TGCGCCAGCAGTGTTCTAGCGGGGGGGCCGTTGAGGACCGGGGAGCTGTTTTTT
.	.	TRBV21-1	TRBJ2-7	CASSNTRLAYEQYF	TGTGCCAGCAGCAACACAAGGCTAGCGTATGAGCAGTACTTC
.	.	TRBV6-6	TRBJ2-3	CASSFPGTSSTDTQYF	TGTGCCAGCAGTTTCCCCGGGACATCTAGCACAGATACGCAGTATTTT
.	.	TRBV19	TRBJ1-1	CASSTNRALNTEAFF	TGTGCCAGTAGTACCAACAGGGCCTTGAACACTGAAGCTTTCTTT
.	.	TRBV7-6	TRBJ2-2	CASSLASSSTGPTGELFF	TGTGCCAGCAGCTTAGCCTCGAGTTCCACAGGGCCCACCGGGGAGCTGTTTTTT
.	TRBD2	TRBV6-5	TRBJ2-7	CASSSGLAGYEQYF	TGTGCCAGCAGTTCAGGACTAGCGGGCTACGAGCAGTACTTC
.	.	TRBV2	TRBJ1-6	CASSDVISLHF	TGTGCCAGCAGTGACGTAATTTCACTCCACTTT